This T cell receptor (beta chain) appears in the sequencing data of a study of blood T cell repertoires in COVID-19. Overall study: Collection of acute and convalescent COVID-19 samples took place in the United States, Italy and Spain. PBMCs, B-cell-depleted T cells, or T cells provided the cDNA or gDNA that made up the material.

The CDR3 is 14 amino acids. Germline V gene data show CDR1 as MDHEN and CDR2 as SYDVKM. V trimming: 7 bases; J trimming: 7 bases; junction bases outside the gene matches: 7. Per the original data handling: The authors estimated nucleated cell counts from reference gene primer amplification. Measured with immunoSEQ multiplex PCR; TCRdb has only the in-frame clones, and not every one. Clone size and V and J calls were adopted from that table, with D and trimming inferred from the DNA. The profile covers over 400,000 clones, with 80% to 90% appearing a single time and roughly 3.2% taken by the ten largest.

The sequenced sample consisted of peripheral blood. The chain recombines TRBV28 with TRBJ1-5, with 10 bases matching TRBD1. The receptor was derived from a human donor in a cohort sampled during active COVID-19. Written as DNA, the CDR3 is TGTGCCAGCAATCCGGGACAGGGGTTACAGCCCCAGCATTTT. This codes for CASNPGQGLQPQHF.